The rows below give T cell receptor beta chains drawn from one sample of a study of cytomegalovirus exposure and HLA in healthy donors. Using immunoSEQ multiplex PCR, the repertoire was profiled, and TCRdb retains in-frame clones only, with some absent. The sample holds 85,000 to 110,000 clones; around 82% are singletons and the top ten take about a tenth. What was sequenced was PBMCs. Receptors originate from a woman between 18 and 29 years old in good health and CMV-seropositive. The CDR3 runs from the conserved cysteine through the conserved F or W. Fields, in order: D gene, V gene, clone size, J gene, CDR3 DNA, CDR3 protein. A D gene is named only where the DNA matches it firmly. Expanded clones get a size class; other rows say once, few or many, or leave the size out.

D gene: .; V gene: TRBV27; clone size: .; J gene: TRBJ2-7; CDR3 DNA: TGTGCCAGCAGACTTCGGTCCCGAGCCTACGAGCAGTACTTC; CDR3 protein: CASRLRSRAYEQYF
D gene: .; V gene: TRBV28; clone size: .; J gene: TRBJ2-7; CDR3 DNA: TGTGCCAGCAAGCTAACAGGGTTCGGCGAGCAGTACTTC; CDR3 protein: CASKLTGFGEQYF
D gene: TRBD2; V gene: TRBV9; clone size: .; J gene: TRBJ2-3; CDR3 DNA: TGTGCCAGCAGCGTTTCTAGCGGGCCGCGGGTCGATACGCAGTATTTT; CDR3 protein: CASSVSSGPRVDTQYF
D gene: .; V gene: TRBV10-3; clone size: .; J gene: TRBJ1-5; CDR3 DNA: TGTGCCAACTCCCGGGACACCAGCAATCAGCCCCAGCATTTT; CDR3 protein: CANSRDTSNQPQHF
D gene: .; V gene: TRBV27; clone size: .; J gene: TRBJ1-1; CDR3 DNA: TGTGCCAGCAGTCTAGGACCGGGGGACAACACTGAAGCTTTCTTT; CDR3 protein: CASSLGPGDNTEAFF
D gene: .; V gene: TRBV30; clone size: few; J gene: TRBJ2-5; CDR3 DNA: TGTGCCTGGAAGGCTGGGGCCCAAGAGACCCAGTACTTC; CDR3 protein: CAWKAGAQETQYF
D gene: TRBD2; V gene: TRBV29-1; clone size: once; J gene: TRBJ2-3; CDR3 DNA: TGCAGCGTTGAGGGCCTAGCGGGGATCACAGATACGCAGTATTTT; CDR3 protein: CSVEGLAGITDTQYF
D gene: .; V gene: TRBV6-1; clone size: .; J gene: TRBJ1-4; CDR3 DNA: TGTGCCAGCAGCTCAGGTGTGGCTAATGAAAAACTGTTTTTT; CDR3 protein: CASSSGVANEKLFF
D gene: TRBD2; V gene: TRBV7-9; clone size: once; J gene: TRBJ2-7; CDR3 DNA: TGTGCCAGCAGCCCCTATGGGGGGGTAGACGAGCAGTACTTC; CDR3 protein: CASSPYGGVDEQYF
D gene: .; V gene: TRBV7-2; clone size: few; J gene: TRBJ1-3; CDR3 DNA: TGTGCCAGCAGCATCTACAGGTCCACCATATATTTT; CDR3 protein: CASSIYRSTIYF
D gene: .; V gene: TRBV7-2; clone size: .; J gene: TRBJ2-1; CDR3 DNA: TGTGCCAGCAGCTTAGTGGCGGGCCTATGGGGTGAGCAGTTCTTC; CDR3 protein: CASSLVAGLWGEQFF
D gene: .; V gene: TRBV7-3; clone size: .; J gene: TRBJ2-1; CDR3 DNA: TGTGCCAGCAGCTTGGGGTCGACTAGTACCAATGAGCAGTTCTTC; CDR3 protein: CASSLGSTSTNEQFF
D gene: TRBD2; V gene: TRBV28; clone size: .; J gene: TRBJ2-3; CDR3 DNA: TGTGCCAGCAGTTCTAATCTAGCGGGAGGGACAGATACGCAGTATTTT; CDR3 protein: CASSSNLAGGTDTQYF
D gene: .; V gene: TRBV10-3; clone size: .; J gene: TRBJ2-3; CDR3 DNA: TGTGCCACCCGAGCCCCATTAGCCGCCCCCGGGACAGATACGCAGTATTTT; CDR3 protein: CATRAPLAAPGTDTQYF
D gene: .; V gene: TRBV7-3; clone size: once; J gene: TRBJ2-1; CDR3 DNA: TGTGCCAGCAGCTTAAATCGGGCAGGGGCCATCAATGAGCAGTTCTTC; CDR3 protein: CASSLNRAGAINEQFF
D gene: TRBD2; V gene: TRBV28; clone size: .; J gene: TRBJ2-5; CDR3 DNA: TGTGCCAGCAGTGTCCCTAGCGGGCAAGAGACCCAGTACTTC; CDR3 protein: CASSVPSGQETQYF
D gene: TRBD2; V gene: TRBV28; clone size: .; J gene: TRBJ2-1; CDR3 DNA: TGTGCCAGCAGTTTATGGGGACTAGCGGGAGGGTACCTATACAATGAGCAGTTCTTC; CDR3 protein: CASSLWGLAGGYLYNEQFF
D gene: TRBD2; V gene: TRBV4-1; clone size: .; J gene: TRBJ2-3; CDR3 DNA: TGCGCCAGCAGCCAACCAAGGGCACTAGCGGGGGGGCCTAGGGCAGATACGCAGTATTTT; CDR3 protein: CASSQPRALAGGPRADTQYF
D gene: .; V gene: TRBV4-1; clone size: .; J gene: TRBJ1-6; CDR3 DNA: TGCGCCAGCAGCCGGGAGTCCTATAATTCACCCCTCCACTTT; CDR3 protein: CASSRESYNSPLHF
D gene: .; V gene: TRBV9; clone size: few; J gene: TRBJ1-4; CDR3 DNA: TGTGCCAGCAGCGAAAAACAGGGTTATGAGGAAAAACTGTTTTTT; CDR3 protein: CASSEKQGYEEKLFF
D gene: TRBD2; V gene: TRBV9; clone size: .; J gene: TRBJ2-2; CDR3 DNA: TGTGCCAGCAGCGTAGGCGGGGGCGGGGGGACCGGGGAGCTGTTTTTT; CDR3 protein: CASSVGGGGGTGELFF
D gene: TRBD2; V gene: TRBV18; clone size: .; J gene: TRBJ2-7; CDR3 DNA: TGTGCCAGCTCACCAGGGGTAGCGGGGGCTTACGAGCAGTACTTC; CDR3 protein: CASSPGVAGAYEQYF
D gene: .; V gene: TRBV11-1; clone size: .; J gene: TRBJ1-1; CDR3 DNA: TGTGCCAGCAGCCTAGTTCGGGGGGCAATCACTGAAGCTTTCTTT; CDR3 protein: CASSLVRGAITEAFF
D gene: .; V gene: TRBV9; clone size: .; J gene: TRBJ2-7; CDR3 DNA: TGTGCCAGCGGTAGGGGTTACGAGCAGTACTTC; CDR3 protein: CASGRGYEQYF
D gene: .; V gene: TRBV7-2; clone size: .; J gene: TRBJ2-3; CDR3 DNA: TGTGCCAGCAGTGGGCGGGCCACAGATACGCAGTATTTT; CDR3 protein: CASSGRATDTQYF
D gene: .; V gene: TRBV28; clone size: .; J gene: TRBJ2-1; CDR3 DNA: TGTGCCAGCCGCACACCACAGAGCTACAATGAGCAGTTCTTC; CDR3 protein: CASRTPQSYNEQFF
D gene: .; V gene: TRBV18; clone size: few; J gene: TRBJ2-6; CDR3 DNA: TGTGCCAGCTCACCACGGATGACAGCCAGCTCTGGGGCCAACGTCCTGACTTTC; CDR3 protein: CASSPRMTASSGANVLTF
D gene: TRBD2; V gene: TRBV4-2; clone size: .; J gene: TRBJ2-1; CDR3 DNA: TGTGCCAGCAGCAGCGGACTAGCGCCTTACAATGAGCAGTTCTTC; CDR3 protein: CASSSGLAPYNEQFF
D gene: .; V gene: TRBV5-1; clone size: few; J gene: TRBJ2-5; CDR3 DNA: TGCGCCAGCAGCTTGGCCTTTACGGGGTCGGAGACCCAGTACTTC; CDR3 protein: CASSLAFTGSETQYF
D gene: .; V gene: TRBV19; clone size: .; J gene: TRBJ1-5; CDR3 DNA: TGTGCCAGTAGTATGTTGGGGAAGGGGGTTCAGCCCCAGCATTTT; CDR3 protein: CASSMLGKGVQPQHF
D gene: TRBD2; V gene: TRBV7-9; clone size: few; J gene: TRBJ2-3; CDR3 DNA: TGTGCCAGCAGCACTCGGGCGGGACTAGCGGGGGAATACACAGATACGCAGTATTTT; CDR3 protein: CASSTRAGLAGEYTDTQYF
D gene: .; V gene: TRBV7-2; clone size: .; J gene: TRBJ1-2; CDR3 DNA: TGTGCCAGCAGCTTGCCCTCACAGGGTTGGGGTGGCTACACCTTC; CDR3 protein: CASSLPSQGWGGYTF
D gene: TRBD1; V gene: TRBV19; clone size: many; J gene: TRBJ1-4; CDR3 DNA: TGTGCCAGTAGTAACAGGGGTTATGAAAAACTGTTTTTT; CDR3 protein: CASSNRGYEKLFF
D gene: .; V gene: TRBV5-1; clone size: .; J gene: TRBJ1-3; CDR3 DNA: TGCGCCAGCAGGCCCACAGGGTTATCTGGAAACACCATATATTTT; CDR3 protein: CASRPTGLSGNTIYF
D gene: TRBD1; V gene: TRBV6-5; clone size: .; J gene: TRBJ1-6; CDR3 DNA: TGTGCCAGCAGTTATCTACAGGGGTCTAATTCACCCCTCCACTTT; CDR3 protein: CASSYLQGSNSPLHF
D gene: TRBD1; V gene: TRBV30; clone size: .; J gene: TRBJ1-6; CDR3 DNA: TGTGCCTGGAGCCTGGGACAGGAAAATTCACCCCTCCACTTT; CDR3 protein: CAWSLGQENSPLHF
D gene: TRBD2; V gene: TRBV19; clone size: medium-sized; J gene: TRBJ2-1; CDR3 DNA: TGTGCCAGTAGTATAGGACTAGCGGGTTACAATGAGCAGTTCTTC; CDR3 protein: CASSIGLAGYNEQFF
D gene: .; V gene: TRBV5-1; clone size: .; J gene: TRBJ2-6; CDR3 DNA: TGCGCCAGCCAGCGGACCGGGGACTCTGGGGCCAACGTCCTGACTTTC; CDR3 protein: CASQRTGDSGANVLTF
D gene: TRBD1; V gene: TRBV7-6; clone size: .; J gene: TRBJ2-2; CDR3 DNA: TGTGCCGGAGGCCGGACAGGGAACACCGGGGAGCTGTTTTTT; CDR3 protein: CAGGRTGNTGELFF
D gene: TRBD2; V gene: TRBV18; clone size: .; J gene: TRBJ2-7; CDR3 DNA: TGTGCCAGCTCACCCTGGCGGGAGTCCCCCTACGAGCAGTACTTC; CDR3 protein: CASSPWRESPYEQYF
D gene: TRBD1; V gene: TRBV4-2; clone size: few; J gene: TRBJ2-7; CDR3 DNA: TGTGCCAGCAGCCGAGGACAGGGAGCCTACGAGCAGTACTTC; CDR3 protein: CASSRGQGAYEQYF
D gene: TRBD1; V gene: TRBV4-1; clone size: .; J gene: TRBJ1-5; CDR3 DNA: TGCGCCAGCAGCCCCGTACTCGGGACAGAGTCTAGCAATCAGCCCCAGCATTTT; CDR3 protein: CASSPVLGTESSNQPQHF